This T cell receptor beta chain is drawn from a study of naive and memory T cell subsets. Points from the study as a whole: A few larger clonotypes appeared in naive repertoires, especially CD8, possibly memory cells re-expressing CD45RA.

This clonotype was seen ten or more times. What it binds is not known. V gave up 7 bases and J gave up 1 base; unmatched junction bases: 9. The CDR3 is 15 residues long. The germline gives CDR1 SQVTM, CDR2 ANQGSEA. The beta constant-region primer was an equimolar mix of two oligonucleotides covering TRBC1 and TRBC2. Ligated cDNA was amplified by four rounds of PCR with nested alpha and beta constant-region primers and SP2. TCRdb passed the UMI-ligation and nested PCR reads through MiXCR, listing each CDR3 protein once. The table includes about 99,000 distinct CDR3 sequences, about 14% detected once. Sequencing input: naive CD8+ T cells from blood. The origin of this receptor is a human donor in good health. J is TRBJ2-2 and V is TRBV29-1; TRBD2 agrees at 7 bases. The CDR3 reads CSACLADLNTGELFF. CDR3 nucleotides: TGCAGCGCTTGTCTAGCGGACTTGAACACCGGGGAGCTGTTTTTT.